This entry lists 25 T cell receptor beta chains sequenced from one sample in a study of immune heterogeneity within non-small cell lung tumors. TCR beta CDR3 regions came from multiplex PCR with 32 forward V and 13 reverse J primers. A single record per CDR3 protein comes from TCRdb applying MiXCR to the multiplex PCR reads. Of about 21,000 distinct CDR3 sequences in the sample, around 30% were seen once. As template, the study used bulk tumor genomic DNA at 550 to 700 ng per sample. Collection of several biopsies per primary tumor, spaced far apart, took place during surgery. Enrolled individuals presented with untreated, newly diagnosed non-small cell lung cancer and received curative surgery. Sequencing input: lung tumor tissue. The receptors were sampled from a man aged 40-50 years with non-small cell lung cancer.

A remark on this clonotype: This may stem from a read error, because a much larger clone lies one nucleotide away. This chain connects TRBV12-3 or TRBV12-4 to TRBJ2-7; TRBD1 aligns across 9 bases. There are 14 residues in the CDR3. The CDR3 loop is CVSSRQGVSHEQYF. The CDR3 coding sequence is TGTGTCAGCAGCCGACAGGGGGTTAGCCACGAGCAGTACTTC.

By its share, this clonotype is medium-sized. J is TRBJ2-2 and V is TRBV6-1; no definite D call. CDR1 is MNHNS and CDR2 is SASEGT in the germline V gene. V lost 9 bases, J lost 1 base, and 12 bases lay in between. The length of the CDR3 is 14 residues. The CDR3 region has the DNA TGTGCCAGTTCGAGGCTCGTGAACACCGGGGAGCTGTTTTTT. Amino acids: CASSRLVNTGELFF.

With respect to this clonotype: Just one base apart from a much larger clone, this may be a read error. The chain combines TRBV24-1 with TRBJ1-2; no definite D call. Germline V gene sequence: CDR1 KGHDR, CDR2 SFDVKD. There are 11 residues in the CDR3. The CDR3 sequence is CPTSDSYHYTF. In DNA form, the CDR3 reads TGTCCCACCAGTGATTCGTATCACTACACCTTC.

V gene TRBV20-1 combines with J gene TRBJ2-5; D ambiguous. V was clipped by 2 bases and J by 2 bases, with 6 bases between them. CDR1 is DFQATT and CDR2 is SNEGSKA in the germline V gene (reference sequence). This CDR3 has 12 amino acids. CDR3 sequence reads: CSARRNQETQYF. CDR3 DNA sequence: TGCAGTGCTAGAAGAAATCAAGAGACCCAGTACTTC.

About this clonotype: Given a much more abundant clone one base away, this may be a read error. The rearrangement joins TRBV6-2 or TRBV6-3 to TRBJ2-7; the D gene is possibly TRBD1 (6 bases). Per the germline V gene, CDR1 is MNHEY and CDR2 is SVGEGT. The V and J ends lost 5 bases and 2 bases respectively, with 19 bases between them. This CDR3 contains 16 residues. CDR3 in amino acids: CASSTRGWEFPYEQYF. Here the CDR3 DNA reads TGTGCCAGCAGTACTAGGGGGTGGGAATTTCCCTACGAGCAGTACTTC.

This clonotype is deemed large. The chain links TRBV2 to TRBJ2-1; 8 nucleotides match TRBD2. Germline CDR1 reads SNHLY; CDR2 reads FYNNEI. CDR3 length: 15 residues. V trimming: 2 bases; J trimming: 8 bases; junction bases outside the gene matches: 8. CDR3 region: CASSETSGRWYEQFF. CDR3 DNA: TGTGCCAGCAGTGAAACTAGCGGACGGTGGTATGAGCAGTTCTTC. Complete variable domain (other parts from reference TRBV2 and TRBJ2-1): EPEVTQTPSHQVTQMGQEVILRCVPISNHLYFYWYRQILGQKVEFLVSFYNNEISEKSEIFDDQFSVERPDGSNFTLKIRSTKLEDSAMYFCASSETSGRWYEQFFGPGTRLTVL.

The chain has TRBV3-1 and TRBJ1-1, with D tentatively TRBD1 (5 bases). Trimming took 0 bases from V and 10 from J, leaving 9 bases between them. Germline CDR1 and CDR2: LGHDT and YNNKEL (reference sequence). The CDR3 contains 12 residues. The CDR3 region has the DNA TGTGCCAGCAGCCAAGATCGGGGGGGAGCTTTCTTT. This encodes CASSQDRGGAFF.

Worth noting for this clonotype: A much larger clone sits a single nucleotide away, making a read error possible. This sequence joins TRBV12-3 or TRBV12-4 and TRBJ1-2; 7 positions match TRBD1. The V and J ends lost 6 bases and 4 bases, in that order; junction bases with no gene match: 8. The CDR3 contains 14 residues. The CDR3 is CASSRDRIGYGYTF. CDR3 sequence (DNA): TGTGCCAGCAGCCGGGACAGAATTGGCTATGGCTACACCTTC.

This clonotype was observed many times. The V gene is TRBV19, the J gene TRBJ1-2, with TRBD1 as a possible D gene (5 bases). The CDR3 is 14 residues long. V was clipped by 10 bases and J by 4 bases, with 19 bases between them. CDR1 is LNHDA, CDR2 SQIVND, per germline (reference sequence). The CDR3 region has the DNA TGTGCCACCCTTCAGGGCGGAGTCTCCTATGGCTACACCTTC. Translation gives CATLQGGVSYGYTF.

With respect to this clonotype: This may be a read error: a much more frequent sequence differs by one nucleotide. The V and J genes are TRBV6-2 or TRBV6-3 and TRBJ2-1, with D possibly being TRBD2 (6 bases). The germline CDR1 and CDR2 sequences are MNHEY and SVGEGT. V was clipped by 2 bases and J by 4 bases, with 12 bases between them. This CDR3 is built from 15 residues. The CDR3 DNA sequence: TGTGCCAGCAGTTACGGGAGGCTCACTTACAATGAGCAGTTCTTC. Translating it yields CASSYGRLTYNEQFF.

There are a few counts of this clonotype. The rearrangement uses TRBV5-5 and TRBJ1-3; possible D gene TRBD1, 5 bases. There are 17 residues in the CDR3. The V end was cut by 5 bases, the J end by 0 bases, with 18 bases between. Germline V gene sequence: CDR1 SGHKS, CDR2 YYEKEE (reference sequence). In nucleotides, the CDR3 is TGTGCCAGCAGTCAAATCCCCTCAGGGCTCTCTGGAAACACCATATATTTT. Its protein product is CASSQIPSGLSGNTIYF.

The chain has TRBV5-4 and TRBJ2-3; D is ambiguous. The V end was cut by 3 bases, the J end by 2 bases, with 10 bases between. This CDR3 spans 14 amino acids. Germline V gene data show CDR1 as SGHNT and CDR2 as YYREEE (reference sequence). CDR3 sequence reads: CASSYRYITDTQYF. Written as DNA, the CDR3 is TGTGCCAGCAGCTACCGGTACATCACAGATACGCAGTATTTT.

Note on this clonotype: The junction shows a germline mismatch at one end, possibly a read error. The CDR3 nucleotides read TGTGCCATCAGTGTAAGCAATCAGCCCCGGCATTTT. Translation gives CAISVSNQPRHF. The chain combines TRBV10-3 with TRBJ1-5; no reliable D call. Germline V CDR1 and CDR2: ENHRY, SYGVKD. There are 12 residues in the CDR3.

V is TRBV19 and J is TRBJ2-5; TRBD1 might be the D (5 bases). The CDR3 loop spans 14 amino acids. Between the trimmed V and J ends, which lost 5 bases and 5 bases, there was a span of 15 bases. CDR1 LNHDA and CDR2 SQIVND come from the germline V gene (reference sequence). The CDR3 bases are TGTGCCAGTAGTCCCTGGGGCGACGGTGAGACCCAGTACTTC. Its translation: CASSPWGDGETQYF.

This clonotype was detected only a few times. The chain joins TRBV10-2 to TRBJ1-2; D remains ambiguous. Trimming pared 7 bases from V and 4 bases from J, leaving 16 bases between. The germline V gene encodes CDR1 WSHSY and CDR2 SAAADI. CDR3 length: 14 residues. CDR3 sequence (DNA): TGCGCCAGCAACCCGAGCGGGGAGGGCTATGGCTACACCTTC. Translating it yields CASNPSGEGYGYTF.

V gene TRBV7-2 combines with J gene TRBJ1-2; no clear D gene. Trimming shortened V by 3 bases and J by 4 bases, and 12 bases separated the two germline ends. Germline CDR1 reads SGHTA; CDR2 reads FQGNSA. The CDR3 covers 14 residues. CDR3 residues: CASSLLGSRYGYTF. CDR3 bases: TGTGCCAGCAGCTTGTTAGGGTCTCGCTATGGCTACACCTTC.

Only one count was recorded for this clonotype. A much larger clone differs by one base, so this may be a read error. V usage is TRBV2 and J usage is TRBJ1-1; perhaps TRBD1 as D (5 bases). Trimming took off 8 bases at V and 2 bases at J, with 9 bases between the two ends. CDR3 size: 12 residues. The germline gives CDR1 SNHLY, CDR2 FYNNEI. This CDR3 is CASGGSNTEAFF. As DNA, the CDR3 is TGTGCCAGCGGGGGGAGTAACACTGAAGCTTTCTTT.

Comments on this clonotype: A much more abundant neighbour one base away suggests this may be a read error. The V gene is TRBV2, the J gene TRBJ1-5; D might be TRBD1 (5 bases). V was cut by 3 bases and J by 2 bases, with 11 bases left in between. Germline loops: CDR1 SNHLY, CDR2 FYNNEI. There are 15 residues in the CDR3. The CDR3 nucleotides read TGTGCCAGCAGTGATTTCGGGACTGGCAATCAGCCCCAGCATTTT. It is translated as CASSDFGTGNQPQHF.

V gene TRBV24-1 combines with J gene TRBJ1-6; 7 bases line up with TRBD1. With V trimmed by 2 bases and J by 7 bases, 7 bases remained unmatched. This CDR3 comprises 16 residues. CDR1 is KGHDR, CDR2 SFDVKD, per germline. CDR3 region: CATSDSRGQRNSPLHF. CDR3 bases: TGTGCCACCAGTGATTCCAGGGGACAGCGAAATTCACCCCTCCACTTT.

This clonotype was counted at least ten times. This chain uses TRBV5-5 with TRBJ2-7; 10 bases map to TRBD2. Unmatched junction bases numbered 6, after V lost 4 bases and J lost 2 bases. This CDR3 spans 15 amino acids. Per germline, CDR1 SGHKS and CDR2 YYEKEE (reference sequence). CDR3 protein: CASSGIAGGAYEQYF. In DNA form, the CDR3 reads TGTGCCAGCAGCGGGATAGCGGGAGGTGCCTACGAGCAGTACTTC. Full variable domain (outside the CDR3, taken from reference TRBV5-5 and TRBJ2-7): DAGVTQSPTHLIKTRGQQVTLRCSPISGHKSVSWYQQVLGQGPQFIFQYYEKEERGRGNFPDRFSARQFPNYSSELNVNALLLGDSALYLCASSGIAGGAYEQYFGPGTRLTVT.

Concerning this clonotype: Possible read error: a much larger clone is one base away. V usage is TRBV7-9 and J usage is TRBJ2-1, with D unresolved. In germline, CDR1 is SEHNR, CDR2 FQNEAQ (reference sequence). V shed 2 bases and J shed 1 base, with 12 bases lying between them. The CDR3 covers 16 residues. The CDR3 sequence: CASSLPARPSYNEQFF. CDR3 nucleotides: TGTGCCAGCAGCTTACCCGCCCGGCCTTCCTACAATGAGCAGTTCTTC. The entire variable domain, with the rest obtained from reference TRBV7-9 and TRBJ2-1, is as follows: DTGVSQNPRHKITKRGQNVTFRCDPISEHNRLYWYRQTLGQGPEFLTYFQNEAQLEKSRLLSDRFSAERPKGSFSTLEIQRTEQGDSAMYLCASSLPARPSYNEQFFGPGTRLTVL.

This clonotype was picked up one time. This sequence joins TRBV6-1 and TRBJ1-4, with D uncertain. CDR1 and CDR2 from the germline V gene are MNHNS and SASEGT. The V end lost 6 bases, the J end lost 4 bases, and 15 bases lay between the germline ends. The CDR3 totals 15 residues. Here the CDR3 reads CASSEPGNGNEKLFF. The CDR3, as DNA: TGTGCCAGCAGCGAGCCGGGGAATGGTAATGAAAAACTGTTTTTT.

This clonotype appeared a few times. This chain joins TRBV6-2 or TRBV6-3 and TRBJ1-1; D not certain. The CDR3 covers 13 residues. Trimming shortened V by 7 bases and J by 0 bases, and 9 bases separated the two germline ends. The germline CDR1 and CDR2 sequences are MNHEY and SVGEGT. DNA of the CDR3: TGTGCCAGCACCTACCGGTTGAACACTGAAGCTTTCTTT. Translation gives CASTYRLNTEAFF.

The chain has TRBV11-3 and TRBJ2-5; 7 nucleotides align to TRBD1. The junction had 6 bases not matched to a gene; V was cut back by 4 bases and J by 7 bases. Per the germline V gene, CDR1 is SGHNT and CDR2 is YENEEA. The CDR3 spans 13 residues. The CDR3 protein is CASSSGTVATQYF. The DNA for the CDR3 is TGTGCCAGCAGCTCGGGGACAGTCGCGACCCAGTACTTC.

Many counts were recorded for this clonotype. This CDR3 reads CASSPRFTSSGNTIYF. The CDR3, as DNA: TGTGCCAGCAGTCCCCGTTTCACAAGCTCTGGAAACACCATATATTTT. The chain links TRBV27 to TRBJ1-3; D gene uncertain. Germline CDR1 and CDR2: MNHEY and SMNVEV (reference sequence). Trimming removed 5 bases at V and 0 bases at J, with 14 bases between. The CDR3 covers 16 residues.